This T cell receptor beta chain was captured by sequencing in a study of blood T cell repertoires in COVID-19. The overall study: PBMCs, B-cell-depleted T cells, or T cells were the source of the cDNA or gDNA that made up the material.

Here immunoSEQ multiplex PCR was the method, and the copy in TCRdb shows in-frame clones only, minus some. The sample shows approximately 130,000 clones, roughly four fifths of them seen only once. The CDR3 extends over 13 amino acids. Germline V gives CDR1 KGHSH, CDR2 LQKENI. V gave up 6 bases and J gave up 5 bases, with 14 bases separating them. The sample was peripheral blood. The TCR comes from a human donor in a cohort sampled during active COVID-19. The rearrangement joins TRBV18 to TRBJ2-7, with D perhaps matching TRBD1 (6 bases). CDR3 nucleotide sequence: TGTGCCAGCTCTCCAAATCACAGGGACGAGCAGTACTTC. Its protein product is CASSPNHRDEQYF.